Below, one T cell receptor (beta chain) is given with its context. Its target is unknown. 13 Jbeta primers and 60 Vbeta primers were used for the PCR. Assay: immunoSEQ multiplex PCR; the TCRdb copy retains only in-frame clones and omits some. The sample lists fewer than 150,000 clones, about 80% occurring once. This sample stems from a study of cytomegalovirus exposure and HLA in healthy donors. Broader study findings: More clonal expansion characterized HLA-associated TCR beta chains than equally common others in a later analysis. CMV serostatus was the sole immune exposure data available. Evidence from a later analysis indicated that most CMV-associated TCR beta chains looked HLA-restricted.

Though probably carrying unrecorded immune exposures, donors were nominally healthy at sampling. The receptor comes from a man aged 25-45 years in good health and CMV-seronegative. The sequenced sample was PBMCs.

The CDR3 region has the DNA TGTGCCAGCAGCCTGCTGACAGGGTTGGGGGACTCTGGGGCCAACGTCCTGACTTTC. Translation gives CASSLLTGLGDSGANVLTF. The chain recombines TRBV5-6 with TRBJ2-6, with 7 nucleotides matching TRBD1. The V segment lost 4 bases and the J segment 0 bases; nucleotides outside the gene matches: 13. The CDR3 is 19 residues long. CDR1 is SGHDT and CDR2 is YYEEEE in the germline V gene. The full variable domain, with the rest looked up from reference TRBV5-6 and TRBJ2-6, is DAGVTQSPTHLIKTRGQQVTLRCSPKSGHDTVSWYQQALGQGPQFIFQYYEEEERQRGNFPDRFSGHQFPNYSSELNVNALLLGDSALYLCASSLLTGLGDSGANVLTFGAGSRLTVL.